This is a list of T cell receptor beta chains from one sample in a study of cytomegalovirus exposure and HLA in healthy donors. Profiled with immunoSEQ multiplex PCR; TCRdb holds only in-frame clones, not every one. The sample lists about 110,000 clones; roughly 88% were seen once. Sequencing used PBMCs. Every receptor here comes from a woman younger than 35 in good health and CMV-seronegative. Both conserved end residues are part of each CDR3. A D gene is named only where the DNA matches it firmly. Size tells how often a clone was seen (once, few, many) or the class of an expanded clone, and some rows leave it out.

v_call	clone_size	d_call	j_call	cdr3_aa	cdr3_nt
TRBV6-1	few	NA	TRBJ2-1	CASSDDTGSYNEQFF	TGTGCCAGCAGTGACGACACTGGCTCCTACAATGAGCAGTTCTTC
TRBV6-1	NA	TRBD1	TRBJ1-2	CAAISGQKVLTGYTF	TGTGCCGCAATCTCGGGACAGAAGGTTCTAACAGGCTACACCTTC
TRBV18	few	NA	TRBJ1-2	CASSPLGQDYGYTF	TGTGCCAGCTCACCCCTTGGGCAGGACTATGGCTACACCTTC
TRBV13	NA	TRBD2	TRBJ2-7	CASISSGGRTYEQYF	TGTGCCAGCATCTCTAGCGGGGGCAGGACCTACGAGCAGTACTTC
TRBV6-5	NA	NA	TRBJ1-1	CASSYPGNTEAFF	TGTGCCAGCAGTTACCCGGGAAATACTGAAGCTTTCTTT
TRBV6-6	NA	TRBD2	TRBJ2-3	CASKTLAGGYTDTQYF	TGTGCCAGCAAAACACTAGCGGGGGGCTACACAGATACGCAGTATTTT
TRBV5-6	NA	NA	TRBJ1-5	CASSPGGNQPQHF	TGTGCCAGCAGCCCCGGAGGAAATCAGCCCCAGCATTTT
TRBV5-6	once	TRBD1	TRBJ2-7	CASSLMYRGFQSSYEQYF	TGTGCCAGCAGCTTAATGTACAGGGGATTTCAAAGCTCCTACGAGCAGTACTTC
TRBV11-2	once	NA	TRBJ1-4	CASSLKGRRSANEKLFF	TGTGCCAGCAGCTTAAAGGGGAGGAGGTCGGCTAATGAAAAACTGTTTTTT
TRBV11-2	NA	NA	TRBJ2-7	CASSSYGSYEQYF	TGTGCCAGCAGCTCGTACGGGTCCTACGAGCAGTACTTC
TRBV28	NA	NA	TRBJ1-6	CASRPSMGGSRSPLHF	TGTGCCAGCAGACCCTCCATGGGGGGGTCCAGGTCACCCCTCCACTTT
TRBV18	once	NA	TRBJ1-1	CASSFGNLRGTEAFF	TGTGCCAGCTCCTTCGGTAACCTCAGGGGCACTGAAGCTTTCTTT
TRBV7-6	NA	TRBD1	TRBJ2-7	CASSQNRGHEQYF	TGTGCCAGCAGCCAAAACAGGGGGCACGAGCAGTACTTC
TRBV7-9	NA	NA	TRBJ1-1	CASSTGHPEAFF	TGTGCCAGCAGCACGGGACACCCTGAAGCTTTCTTT
TRBV13	NA	TRBD2	TRBJ2-5	CASSIRRRGEAQYF	TGTGCCAGCTCCATCCGCCGGCGGGGGGAGGCCCAGTACTTC
TRBV9	NA	NA	TRBJ1-1	CASSVVAGRTEAFF	TGTGCCAGCAGCGTAGTTGCAGGGCGCACTGAAGCTTTCTTT
TRBV6-1	NA	NA	TRBJ2-2	CASARTQPAGELFF	TGTGCCAGCGCCAGGACTCAACCGGCCGGGGAGCTGTTTTTT